The entry below describes one TCR beta chain. What it binds is not known. The PCR made use of 60 Vbeta and 13 Jbeta primers. Libraries were prepared by immunoSEQ multiplex PCR; TCRdb keeps only in-frame clonotypes and omits some of them. The table has about 180,000 clones, over 75% seen once; the top ten hold approximately 0.51%. The data were taken from a study of cytomegalovirus exposure and HLA in healthy donors. About the study: Some 80 million unique TCRs from HLA-typed donors were held in an early data release.

The CDR3 spans 17 residues. Trimming left V 2 bases short and J 8 bases short, with 23 bases between. Germline CDR1 and CDR2: SGHTS and YDEGEE. Study-wide points: In a later analysis, HLA-associated beta chains showed higher expansion and lower generation probabilities than comparable chains. Reportedly, HLA-A and HLA-B alleles of most subjects were accurately predicted from TCR beta.

The chain couples TRBV5-8 to TRBJ2-1; D not resolved. The specimen sequenced was PBMCs. This sequence was found in a woman aged 45-60 years in good health and CMV-seronegative. The CDR3 nucleotides are TGTGCCAGCAGCTTTTCGAAGAGGCGAAGCAGAGTGGATGAGCAGTTCTTC. It translates to CASSFSKRRSRVDEQFF.